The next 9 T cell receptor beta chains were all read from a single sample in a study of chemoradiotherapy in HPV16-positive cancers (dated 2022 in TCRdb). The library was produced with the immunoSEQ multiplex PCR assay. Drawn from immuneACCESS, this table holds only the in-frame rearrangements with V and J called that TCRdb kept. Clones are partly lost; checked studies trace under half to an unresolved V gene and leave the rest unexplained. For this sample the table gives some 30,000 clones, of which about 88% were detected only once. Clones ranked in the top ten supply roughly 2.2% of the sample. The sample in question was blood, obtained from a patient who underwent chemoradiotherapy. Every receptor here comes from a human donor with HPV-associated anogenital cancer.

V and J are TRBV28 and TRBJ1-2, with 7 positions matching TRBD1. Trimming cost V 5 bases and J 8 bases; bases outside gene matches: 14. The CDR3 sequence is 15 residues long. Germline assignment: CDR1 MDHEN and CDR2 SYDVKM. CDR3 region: CASSPDLGQLYGYTF. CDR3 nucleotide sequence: TGTGCCAGCAGTCCTGACCTGGGACAGCTCTACGGCTACACCTTC.

CDR3 nucleotides: TGTGCCAGCAGCTTAGCAGCAGTGAACACTGAAGCTTTCTTT. Encoded protein: CASSLAAVNTEAFF. V usage is TRBV11-1 and J usage is TRBJ1-1; no firm D call. This CDR3 comprises 14 residues. Looked up from germline, CDR1 is SGHAT and CDR2 is FQDESV (reference sequence). V lost 0 bases and J 0 bases, leaving 5 bases between the germline ends.

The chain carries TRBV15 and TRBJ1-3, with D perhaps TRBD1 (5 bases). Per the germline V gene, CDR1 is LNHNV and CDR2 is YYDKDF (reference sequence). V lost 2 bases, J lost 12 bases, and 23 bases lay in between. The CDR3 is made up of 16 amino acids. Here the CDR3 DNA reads TGTGCCACCAGCAGATCCCTACAGCTCCTGGGGGGAGTCATATATTTT. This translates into CATSRSLQLLGGVIYF.

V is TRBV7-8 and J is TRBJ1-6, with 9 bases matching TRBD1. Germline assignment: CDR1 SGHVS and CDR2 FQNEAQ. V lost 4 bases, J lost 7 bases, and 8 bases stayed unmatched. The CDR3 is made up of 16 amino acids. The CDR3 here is CASSSRFTGGNSPLHF. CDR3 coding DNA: TGTGCCAGCAGCTCGAGGTTTACAGGGGGCAATTCACCCCTCCACTTT.

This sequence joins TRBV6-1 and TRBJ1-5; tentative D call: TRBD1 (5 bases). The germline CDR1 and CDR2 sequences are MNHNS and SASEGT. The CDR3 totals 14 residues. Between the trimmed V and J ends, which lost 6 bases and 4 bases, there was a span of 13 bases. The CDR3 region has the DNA TGTGCCAGCAGACTACAGAGGACAAATCAGCCCCAGCATTTT. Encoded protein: CASRLQRTNQPQHF.

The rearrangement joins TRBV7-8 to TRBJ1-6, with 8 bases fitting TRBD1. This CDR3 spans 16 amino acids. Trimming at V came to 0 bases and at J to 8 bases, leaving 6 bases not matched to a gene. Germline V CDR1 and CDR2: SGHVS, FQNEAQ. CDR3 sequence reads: CASSLAPLTGDSPLHF. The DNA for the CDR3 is TGTGCCAGCAGCTTAGCCCCGCTGACAGGGGATTCACCCCTCCACTTT. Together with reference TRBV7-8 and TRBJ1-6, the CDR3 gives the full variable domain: GAGVSQSPRYKVAKRGQDVALRCDPISGHVSLFWYQQALGQGPEFLTYFQNEAQLDKSGLPSDRFFAERPEGSVSTLKIQRTQQEDSAVYLCASSLAPLTGDSPLHFGNGTRLTVT.

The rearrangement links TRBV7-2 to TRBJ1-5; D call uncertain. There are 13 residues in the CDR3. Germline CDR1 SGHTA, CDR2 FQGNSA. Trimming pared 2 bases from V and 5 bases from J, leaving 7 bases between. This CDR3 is CASSLMWDQPQHF. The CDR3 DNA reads TGTGCCAGCAGCTTAATGTGGGATCAGCCCCAGCATTTT.

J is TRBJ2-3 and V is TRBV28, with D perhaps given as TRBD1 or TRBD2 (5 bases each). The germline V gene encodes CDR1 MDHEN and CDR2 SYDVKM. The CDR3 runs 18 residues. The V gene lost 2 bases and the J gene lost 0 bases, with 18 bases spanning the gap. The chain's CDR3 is CASSLTGAFAASTDTQYF. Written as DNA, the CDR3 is TGTGCCAGCAGTTTAACCGGGGCGTTTGCTGCTAGCACAGATACGCAGTATTTT.

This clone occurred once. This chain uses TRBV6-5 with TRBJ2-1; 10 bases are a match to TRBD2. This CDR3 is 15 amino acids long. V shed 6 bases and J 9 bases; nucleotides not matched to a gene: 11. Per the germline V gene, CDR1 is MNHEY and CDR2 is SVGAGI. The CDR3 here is CASRERGGQFREQFF. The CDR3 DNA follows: TGTGCCAGCAGGGAGCGGGGGGGCCAATTTCGTGAGCAGTTCTTC.